This T cell receptor beta chain is drawn from a study of OX40 agonist ivuxolimab in advanced cancers. About the investigation overall: The costimulatory receptor OX40 (CD134) was targeted by ivuxolimab, a fully human IgG2 agonistic monoclonal antibody. Intravenous ivuxolimab was administered to patients every 2 weeks at six dose levels: 0.01, 0.1, 0.3, 1.5, 3 and 10 mg/kg. Among the approximately 54 dose-escalation patients, around 19 had hepatocellular carcinoma, around 15 melanoma, 9 renal cell carcinoma and 9 head and neck cancer. The dose-escalation cohort was about 87% male with a mean age of about 60 years, ranging from roughly 23 to 85. Prior anti-PD-1, anti-PD-L1 or anti-CTLA-4 therapy was permitted, and checkpoint inhibitors had been received by less than 45% of dose-escalation patients. Partial responses occurred in three dose-escalation patients, of whom one had hepatocellular carcinoma and two had cutaneous melanoma. The point of sequencing TCRbeta in the periphery was to test whether ivuxolimab changed TCR sequence diversity and drove clonal T-cell expansion. The paper covers the monotherapy dose-escalation part of the phase I ivuxolimab trial, which included N ≈ 57 patients.

As regards this clone: Its target antigen remains unknown. The input lacks base qualities; no much larger clone sits a single base away.

Genomic DNA was extracted from sorted cells for sequencing of the TCRbeta CDR3 region. The immunoSEQ Assay was used for sequencing of TCRbeta CDR3 regions. TCRdb mirrors the immuneACCESS table, restricted to in-frame sequences. Some clones are absent from its copies; in checked studies, under half trace to an unresolved V gene, and the reason for the others is unknown. In this sample the table shows 70,000 to 75,000 clones, about 82% of which occur a single time. The top ten constitute 5.5% to 7% of the sample. What the authors observed across the whole study: The antigen specificity of the peripheral T cells that underwent clonal expansion was not determined. Low levels of normalized T-cell clonal expansion were also seen in some nonresponding patients. In partial responders in the 0.1-3.0 mg/kg groups, normalized peripheral clonal expansion was found to be among the lowest, especially among CD8+ T cells. At doses of 0.1 to 3.0 mg/kg, clonal expansion of both CD4+ and CD8+ blood T cells was observed from baseline to week 6. On average, CD8+ T cells showed more expanded clones than CD4+ T cells after ivuxolimab.

The CDR3 goes from the cysteine to the phenylalanine over 15 residues. Solely the CDR3 DNA is kept, with 45 bases framed from the first base. Trimmed from V: 2 bases; trimmed from J: 2 bases; junction bases lacking a gene match: 3. The germline V gene encodes CDR1 LGHNA and CDR2 YNFKEQ. Patients with autoimmune disease history or receiving systemic immunosuppression were excluded from the trial. Peripheral blood for TCR sequencing was collected from all dose cohorts at baseline, on cycle 4 day 1, and on cycle 7 day 1. The samples were taken from a phase I, first-in-human, multicenter, open-label dose-escalation trial of ivuxolimab. Adults with locally advanced or metastatic melanoma, renal cell carcinoma, hepatocellular carcinoma or head and neck squamous cell carcinoma were enrolled in the trial. CD4+ and CD8+ T cells were sorted separately from peripheral blood before TCR sequencing.

The sequence was collected from an adult with an advanced solid tumor such as melanoma, head and neck, liver or kidney cancer. Sequencing used CD4+ or CD8+ T cells sorted from blood, obtained in a trial of the OX40 agonist ivuxolimab. The rearrangement combines TRBV4-2 with TRBJ1-5; 7 bases in the middle match TRBD1. The CDR3 region: CASSQHTGGNQPQHF. The nucleotides read TGTGCCAGCAGCCAACATACAGGGGGCAATCAGCCCCAGCATTTT.